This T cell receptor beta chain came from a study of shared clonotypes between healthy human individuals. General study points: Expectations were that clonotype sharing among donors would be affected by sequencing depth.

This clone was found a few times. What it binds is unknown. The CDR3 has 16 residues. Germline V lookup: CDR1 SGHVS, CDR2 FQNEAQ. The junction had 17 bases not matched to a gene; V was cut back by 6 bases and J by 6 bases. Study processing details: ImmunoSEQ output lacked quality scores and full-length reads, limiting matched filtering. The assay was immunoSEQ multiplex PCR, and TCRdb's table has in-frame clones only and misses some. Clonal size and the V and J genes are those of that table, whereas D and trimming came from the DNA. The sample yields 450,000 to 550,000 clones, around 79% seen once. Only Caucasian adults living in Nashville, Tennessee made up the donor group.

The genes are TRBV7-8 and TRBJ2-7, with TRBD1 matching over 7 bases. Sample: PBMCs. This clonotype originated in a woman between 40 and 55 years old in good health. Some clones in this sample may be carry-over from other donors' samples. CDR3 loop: CASSWKLDRTIFEQYF. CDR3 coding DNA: TGTGCCAGCAGTTGGAAATTGGACAGGACAATCTTCGAGCAGTACTTC.